One and the same sample provided the 6 T cell receptor beta chains below, sequenced in a study of CD8+CD57+ T cells in acquired aplastic anemia. Profiling that covered TCR beta VDJ and CDR3 relied on genomic DNA as its template. A single record per CDR3 protein comes from TCRdb applying MiXCR to the reads. This sample yields under 250,000 distinct CDR3 sequences, of which 34% are seen a single time; about 1.1% belongs to the top ten. Specimen: sorted CD4+, CD8+, or CD8+CD57+ T cells (not recorded which) from PBMCs. These receptor sequences come from a human donor in good health, serving as a control.

This clonotype has a count of ten or more. The chain employs TRBV20-1 and TRBJ1-2; 7 nucleotides agree with TRBD1. The CDR3 runs 13 residues. With V trimmed by 5 bases and J by 3 bases, 6 bases remained unmatched. The germline gives CDR1 DFQATT, CDR2 SNEGSKA (reference sequence). In DNA form, the CDR3 reads TGCAGTGCTGGGACCGACAGGGACTATGGCTACACCTTC. This translates into CSAGTDRDYGYTF.

This clonotype was counted at least ten times. Here the CDR3 omits its conserved ending phenylalanine or tryptophan, so a read error is the likely source. The DNA is omitted, as the CDR3 cannot be located on it reliably, and the CDR3 follows TCRdb's listing. J is TRBJ2-1 and V is TRBV10-1; no DNA check was done on the table's D call, TRBD1. The CDR3 is 8 residues long, ends included. Germline CDR1 reads WNHNN; CDR2 reads SYGVQD (reference sequence). The CDR3 spells CASTTRGV.

This clonotype occurred many times. J is TRBJ1-2 and V is TRBV2, with 8 nucleotides matching TRBD1. The CDR3 has 18 amino acids. V shed 3 bases and J 2 bases; nucleotides not matched to a gene: 14. CDR1 and CDR2 from the germline V gene are SNHLY and FYNNEI. CDR3 residues: CASSDIGTGYSRNYGYTF. The CDR3 nucleotides read TGTGCCAGCAGTGATATCGGGACAGGTTATAGTCGAAACTATGGCTACACCTTC. Combining the CDR3 with reference TRBV2 and TRBJ1-2 gives the whole variable domain EPEVTQTPSHQVTQMGQEVILRCVPISNHLYFYWYRQILGQKVEFLVSFYNNEISEKSEIFDDQFSVERPDGSNFTLKIRSTKLEDSAMYFCASSDIGTGYSRNYGYTFGSGTRLTVV.

As to this clonotype: An end of the junction differs from the germline gene, which may be a read error. The CDR3 spells CSLDGQVYNF. The CDR3 nucleotides read TGCAGCTTGGACGGGCAGGTCTACAACTTC. The rearrangement uses TRBV29-1 and TRBJ2-5; D unresolved. This CDR3 region has 10 residues. Germline V gene lookup returns CDR1 SQVTM and CDR2 ANQGSEA.

This clonotype was picked up many times. This chain links TRBV5-1 with TRBJ2-5; no reliable D call. CDR3 length equals 11 residues. V lost 4 bases and J lost 7, with 8 bases in between. The germline V gene encodes CDR1 SGHRS and CDR2 YFSETQ. CDR3 region: CASSQLGTQYF. The CDR3 region has the DNA TGCGCCAGCAGCCAGCTAGGGACCCAGTACTTC.

There are many counts of this clonotype. For the CDR3, the DNA is TGTGCCAGCAGTGATTGGCAACTCGCGGCCGGGGAGCTGTTTTTT. It codes for CASSDWQLAAGELFF. The genes are TRBV2 and TRBJ2-2; D uncertain. V lost 3 bases, J lost 6 bases, and 14 bases lay in between. This CDR3 is built from 15 residues. The V gene's germline CDR1 is SNHLY and CDR2 FYNNEI.